The clone carrying this T cell receptor beta chain was seen a few times. Its antigen is still unknown. These data come from a study of cytomegalovirus exposure and HLA in healthy donors. Overall study findings and caveats: In an earlier analysis, most TCR beta V segments were productive about 90% or about 30% of the time. Links to common viral pathogens appeared, in a later analysis, for several of the most significant clusters. On later analysis, the bulk of CMV-associated TCR beta chains appeared to be HLA-restricted. TCR beta chains numbering some 160 were designated cytomegalovirus-associated.

Primers: 60 Vbeta forward and 13 Jbeta reverse. The assay was immunoSEQ multiplex PCR, and TCRdb's table has in-frame clones only and misses some. The repertoire includes about 130,000 clones, roughly two thirds of them detected once, and approximately 1.5% sits in the top ten. Trimming took off 3 bases at V and 7 bases at J, with 17 bases between the two ends. This CDR3 spans 14 amino acids. CDR1 and CDR2 (germline): SGDLS, YYNGEE. The TCR sequence derives from a man aged 25 to 40 in good health and CMV-seropositive. V and J are TRBV9 and TRBJ2-7, with D possibly being TRBD2 (5 bases). Sequencing was carried out using PBMCs. The CDR3 is CASSEAPRPGEQYF. The CDR3 nucleotides read TGTGCCAGCAGCGAAGCGCCCCGACCGGGGGAGCAGTACTTC. The whole variable domain, remainder taken from reference TRBV9 and TRBJ2-7, is DSGVTQTPKHLITATGQRVTLRCSPRSGDLSVYWYQQSLDQGLQFLIQYYNGEERAKGNILERFSAQQFPDLHSELNLSSLELGDSALYFCASSEAPRPGEQYFGPGTRLTVT.